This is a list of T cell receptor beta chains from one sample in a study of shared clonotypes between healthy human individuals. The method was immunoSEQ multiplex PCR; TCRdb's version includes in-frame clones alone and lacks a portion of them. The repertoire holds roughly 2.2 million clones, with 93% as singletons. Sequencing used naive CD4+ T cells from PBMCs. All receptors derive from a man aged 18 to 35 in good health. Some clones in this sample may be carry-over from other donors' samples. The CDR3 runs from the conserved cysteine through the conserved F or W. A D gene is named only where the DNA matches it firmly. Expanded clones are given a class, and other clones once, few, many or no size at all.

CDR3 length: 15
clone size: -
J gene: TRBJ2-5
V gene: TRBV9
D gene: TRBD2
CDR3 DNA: TGTGCCAGCAGCGTAGGGGTAGCGGGACAAGAGACCCAGTACTTC
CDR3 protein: CASSVGVAGQETQYF

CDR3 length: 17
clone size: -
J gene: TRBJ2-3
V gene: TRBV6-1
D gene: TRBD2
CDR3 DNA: TGTGCCAGCAGTGAACCTAGACTAGCGGGAGGGGCAGATACGCAGTATTTT
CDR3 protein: CASSEPRLAGGADTQYF

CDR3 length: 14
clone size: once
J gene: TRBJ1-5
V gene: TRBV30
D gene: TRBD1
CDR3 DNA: TGTGCCTGCTCCCAGGGGGCTGGCAATCAGCCCCAGCATTTT
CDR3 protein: CACSQGAGNQPQHF

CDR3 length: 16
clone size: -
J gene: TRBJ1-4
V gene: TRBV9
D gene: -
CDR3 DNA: TGTGCCAGCAGCAAAGGACTCAGTACAACTAATGAAAAACTGTTTTTT
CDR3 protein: CASSKGLSTTNEKLFF

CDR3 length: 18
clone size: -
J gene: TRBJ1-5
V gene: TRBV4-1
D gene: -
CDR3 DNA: TGCGCCAGCAGCCAAGTCCCGGCGAGGGTGGCTCCGCGGCAGCCCCAGCATTTT
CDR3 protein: CASSQVPARVAPRQPQHF

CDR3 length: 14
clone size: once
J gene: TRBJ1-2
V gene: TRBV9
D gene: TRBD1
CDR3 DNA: TGTGCCAGCAGCGCCCCCGCGACAGGGGGTAGGTACACCTTC
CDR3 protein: CASSAPATGGRYTF

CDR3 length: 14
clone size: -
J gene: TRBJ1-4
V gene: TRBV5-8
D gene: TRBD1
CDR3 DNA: TGTGCCAGCAGCTTAGGGAGGGGGCGCGGAAAACTGTTTTTT
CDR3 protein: CASSLGRGRGKLFF

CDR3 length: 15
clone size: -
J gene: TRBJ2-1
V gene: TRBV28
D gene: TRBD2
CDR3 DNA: TGTGCCAGCAGTGGACTAGCGACAAACTACAATGAGCAGTTCTTC
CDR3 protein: CASSGLATNYNEQFF

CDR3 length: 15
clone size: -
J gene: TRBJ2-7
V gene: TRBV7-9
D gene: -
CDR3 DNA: TGTGCCAGCAGCCGCGTCGGACAGAAAAACTACGAGCAGTACTTC
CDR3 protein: CASSRVGQKNYEQYF

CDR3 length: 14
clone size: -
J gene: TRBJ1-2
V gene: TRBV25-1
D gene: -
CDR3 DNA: TGTGCCAGCAGTGTGCCAGGGGCGGGTTATGGCTACACCTTC
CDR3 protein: CASSVPGAGYGYTF

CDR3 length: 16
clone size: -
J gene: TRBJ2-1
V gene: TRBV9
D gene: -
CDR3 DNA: TGTGCCAGCAGCGTAGACTCCTGGGTCTCCTACAATGAGCAGTTCTTC
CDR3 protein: CASSVDSWVSYNEQFF

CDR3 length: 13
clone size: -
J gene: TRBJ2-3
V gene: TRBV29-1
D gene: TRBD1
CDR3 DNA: TGCAGCGTAGGACAGGCCGCCCCAGATACGCAGTATTTT
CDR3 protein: CSVGQAAPDTQYF

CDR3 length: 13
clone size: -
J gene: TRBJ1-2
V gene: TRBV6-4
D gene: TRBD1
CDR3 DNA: TGTGCCAGCAGTCGACAGGGGGGTTCTGGCTACACCTTC
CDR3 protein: CASSRQGGSGYTF

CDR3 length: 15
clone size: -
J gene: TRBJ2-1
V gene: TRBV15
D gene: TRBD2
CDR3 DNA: TGTGCCACCAGCAGAGAGCTAGCGGGAGCAAATGAGCAGTTCTTC
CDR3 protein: CATSRELAGANEQFF

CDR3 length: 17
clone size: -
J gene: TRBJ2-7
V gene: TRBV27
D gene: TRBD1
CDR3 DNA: TGTGCCAGCAGTTTGATGCCTCCGGGACAGTACTCCTACGAGCAGTACTTC
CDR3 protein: CASSLMPPGQYSYEQYF

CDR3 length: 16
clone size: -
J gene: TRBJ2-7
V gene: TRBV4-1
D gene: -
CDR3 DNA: TGCGCCAGCAGCCAATCGTCTCTAGTAGGGAGCCACGAGCAGTACTTC
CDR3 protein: CASSQSSLVGSHEQYF

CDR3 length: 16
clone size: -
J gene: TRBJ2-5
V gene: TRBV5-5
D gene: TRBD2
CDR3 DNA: TGTGCCAGCAGCCCCGTGGGTAGCGGGATTGGTGAGACCCAGTACTTC
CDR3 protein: CASSPVGSGIGETQYF